Sequencing of this T cell receptor (beta chain) was carried out in a study of T cell responses to AZD1222 COVID-19 vaccine. General study points: A mostly white British donor set with more females was recruited, and clonal diversity was possibly underestimated. Baseline serostatus was positive in only a handful of AZD1222 recipients. Repertoires were obtained solely post-peak T cell response. Close to half of all spike-specific TCRs reportedly target regions of the variants that are unmutated.

TCRdb keeps only in-frame clones here, not all; method: immunoSEQ multiplex PCR. The sample has under 150,000 clones, 80% to 95% seen once. V lost 2 bases, J lost 5 bases, and 4 bases stayed unmatched. The CDR3 length is 15 residues. Germline CDR1 SGHTA, CDR2 FQGTGA. Turning to this clone: Antigen: not known.

This clonotype was obtained from an adult who received the AZD1222 COVID-19 vaccine. Material: peripheral blood, obtained 28 days after the second AZD1222 dose. This sequence joins TRBV7-3 and TRBJ1-4; TRBD1 aligns across 8 bases. CDR3 protein: CASSLLGQANEKLFF. The CDR3 region has the DNA TGTGCCAGCAGCTTATTGGGACAGGCGAATGAAAAACTGTTTTTT.